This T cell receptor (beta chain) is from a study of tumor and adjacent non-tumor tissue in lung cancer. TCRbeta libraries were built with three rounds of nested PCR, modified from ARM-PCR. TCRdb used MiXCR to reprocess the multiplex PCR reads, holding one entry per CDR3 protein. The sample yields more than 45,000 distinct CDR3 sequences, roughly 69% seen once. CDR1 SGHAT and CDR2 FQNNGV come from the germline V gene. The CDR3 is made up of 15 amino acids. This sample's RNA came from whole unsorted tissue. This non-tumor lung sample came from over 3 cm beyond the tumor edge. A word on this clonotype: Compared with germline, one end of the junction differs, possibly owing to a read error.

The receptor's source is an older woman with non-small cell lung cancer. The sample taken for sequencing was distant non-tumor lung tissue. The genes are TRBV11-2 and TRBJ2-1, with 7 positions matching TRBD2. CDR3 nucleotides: TGTGCCAGCAGCTTAGTTAGCGGGCGAGTAAATGAGCTGTTCTTC. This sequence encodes CASSLVSGRVNELFF.